The clone carrying this T cell receptor (beta chain) was observed a few times. Its antigen remains unknown. Germline loops: CDR1 KGHDR, CDR2 SFDVKD. J lost 4 bases, V lost 5 bases, and 4 bases had no gene match. CDR3 size: 14 residues. The data belong to a study of CD8 T cells in ankylosing spondylitis. From the 5' RACE reads, TCRdb called clonotypes with MiXCR, one entry per CDR3 protein. The sample consists of 200,000 to 250,000 distinct CDR3 sequences, approximately 20% of them appearing once. Findings of the study overall: What seemed typical of ankylosing spondylitis blood was a TCR beta motif built from about 8 highly homologous variants. Disease-linked clones reportedly showed significant enrichment in matched ankylosing spondylitis synovial fluid.

The V call is TRBV24-1, the J call TRBJ1-5; TRBD1 agrees at 7 bases. The sequence derives from a male donor with ankylosing spondylitis. Material: blood, either unsorted or a sorted T cell fraction (not recorded which). CDR3 sequence reads: CATSGQGKNQPQHF. DNA of the CDR3: TGTGCCACCAGTGGACAGGGAAAAAATCAGCCCCAGCATTTT.